The 29 T cell receptor beta chains reported below all come from one sample, sequenced in a study of regulatory T cells in long-lasting Graves disease. Time point specified: persistent/refractory GD, antithyroid drugs over 5 years with positive TRAb. The TCR library was made from RNA extracted from PBMCs. The TCR beta library used iRepertoire HTBI primers with Arm-PCR amplification of CDR3. TCRdb used MiXCR to reprocess the multiplex PCR reads, holding one entry per CDR3 protein. The sample has about 470,000 distinct CDR3 sequences, about 20% seen once. The source was peripheral blood mononuclear cells (PBMCs), collected when the disease was refractory, from a patient treated with antithyroid drugs. The receptors derive from a female donor with Graves disease.

This clonotype was counted at least ten times. V usage is TRBV2 and J usage is TRBJ1-5; D is ambiguous. CDR1 is SNHLY, CDR2 FYNNEI, per germline. V shed 4 bases and J shed 3 bases, with 4 bases lying between them. The CDR3 runs 12 residues. CDR3 nucleotides: TGTGCCAGCAGTGTTGACAATCAGCCCCAGCATTTT. It encodes CASSVDNQPQHF.

This clonotype was seen ten or more times. The chain couples TRBV6-1 to TRBJ2-7; 9 bases agree with TRBD2. Trimming at V came to 8 bases and at J to 5 bases, leaving 13 bases not matched to a gene. This CDR3 is 15 amino acids long. Germline V gene data show CDR1 as MNHNS and CDR2 as SASEGT. The CDR3 coding sequence is TGTGCCAGCTGGGGAGGGGTAGCGGGAGTCCACGAGCAGTACTTC. This encodes CASWGGVAGVHEQYF.

This clonotype was seen at least ten times. V gene TRBV6-5 combines with J gene TRBJ2-7; 9 bases agree with TRBD1. CDR1 and CDR2 from the germline V gene are MNHEY and SVGAGI. The ends lost 2 bases at V and 2 bases at J; junction bases unmatched: 4. This CDR3 spans 15 amino acids. The CDR3 nucleotides read TGTGCCAGCAGTTACACAGGGGGCCTAACCTACGAGCAGTACTTC. Residues: CASSYTGGLTYEQYF.

This clonotype was seen repeatedly, ten times or more. The chain combines TRBV28 with TRBJ2-5, with D uncertain. The germline CDR1 and CDR2 sequences are MDHEN and SYDVKM. The V gene lost 5 bases and the J gene lost 6 bases, with 7 bases spanning the gap. CDR3 length: 11 amino acids. This chain's CDR3 is CASSPRKTQYF. The CDR3 DNA is TGTGCCAGCAGTCCTCGTAAGACCCAGTACTTC.

V gene TRBV20-1 combines with J gene TRBJ2-7; 8 nucleotides agree with TRBD2. The J segment lost 0 bases and the V segment lost 6 bases, leaving 7 bases of the junction unmatched. The CDR3 sequence is 14 residues long. From germline, CDR1 is DFQATT and CDR2 SNEGSKA (reference sequence). The CDR3 DNA sequence: TGCAGTGCCCTAAGCGGGAGAGACTCCTACGAGCAGTACTTC. Residues: CSALSGRDSYEQYF.

The V gene is TRBV5-6, the J gene TRBJ2-2, with no clear D. This CDR3 comprises 16 residues. CDR1 and CDR2 (germline): SGHDT, YYEEEE. Trimming took off 0 bases at V and 0 bases at J, with 9 bases between the two ends. As DNA, the CDR3 is TGTGCCAGCAGCTTGGGAGGTCTGGCGAACACCGGGGAGCTGTTTTTT. This codes for CASSLGGLANTGELFF.

The chain joins TRBV5-1 to TRBJ2-4; unclear D gene. Germline loops: CDR1 SGHRS, CDR2 YFSETQ. The V end was cut by 0 bases, the J end by 0 bases, with 10 bases between. The CDR3 sequence is 16 residues long. The CDR3 here is CASSLGVGIAKNIQYF. The CDR3 DNA reads as TGCGCCAGCAGCTTGGGCGTGGGGATAGCCAAAAACATTCAGTACTTC.

This clonotype has a count of ten or more. V and J are TRBV11-2 and TRBJ2-7; TRBD2 is a possible D gene (5 bases). V was pared by 1 base and J by 7 bases, with 26 bases between. Germline CDR1 SGHAT, CDR2 FQNNGV. The CDR3 length is 18 residues. The CDR3 loop reads CASSLALPGSSTILEQYF. The CDR3 coding sequence is TGTGCCAGCAGCTTAGCCCTCCCGGGGAGTAGCACCATACTGGAGCAGTACTTC.

The CDR3 DNA sequence: TGTGCCAGCAGCCCGGGGGGGGGGCTCGGACAGCCCCAGCATTTT. It specifies CASSPGGGLGQPQHF. V usage is TRBV28 and J usage is TRBJ1-5; the D gene is possibly TRBD1 (6 bases). From germline, CDR1 is MDHEN and CDR2 SYDVKM. This CDR3 comprises 15 residues. V was shortened by 6 bases and J by 7 bases, with 19 bases between the two germline ends.

The chain is built from TRBV19 and TRBJ2-7; D remains unclear. Germline V gene data show CDR1 as LNHDA and CDR2 as SQIVND (reference sequence). This CDR3 comprises 14 residues. The germline V and J ends were trimmed by 0 bases and 6 bases, with 12 bases remaining between them. For the CDR3, the DNA is TGTGCCAGTAGTATAGATCGGAGTCAGTGCGAGCAGTACTTC. Its translation: CASSIDRSQCEQYF.

This rearrangement joins TRBV7-9 to TRBJ2-7, with TRBD1 identical over 9 bases. Germline CDR1 is SEHNR and CDR2 is FQNEAQ (reference sequence). Trimming took 5 bases from V and 3 from J; bases not matched to a gene: 14. The CDR3 sequence is 17 residues long. The DNA of the CDR3 is TGTGCCAGCAGCCCCCCACCCGGGACAGGGTATAGCTACGAGCAGTACTTC. Translation: CASSPPPGTGYSYEQYF.

This clonotype was counted many times. The chain links TRBV7-3 to TRBJ2-5; D perhaps matches TRBD1 (7 bases). Germline CDR1 and CDR2: SGHTA and FQGTGA. The ends were cut back, 7 bases at V and 5 bases at J, with 14 bases in the middle. This CDR3 has 13 residues. CDR3 DNA: TGTGCCAGCAAGCGACAGGGAGGCGAGACCCAGTACTTC. Amino acids: CASKRQGGETQYF.

V usage is TRBV14 and J usage is TRBJ1-1; D is perhaps TRBD1 (5 bases). Germline assignment: CDR1 SGHDN and CDR2 FVKESK. Between the trimmed V and J ends, which lost 2 bases and 0 bases, there was a span of 10 bases. The CDR3 consists of 15 residues. The CDR3 is CASSQYNRLNTEAFF. CDR3 bases: TGTGCCAGCAGCCAATACAACAGGTTGAACACTGAAGCTTTCTTT.

This clonotype was counted many times. The chain couples TRBV20-1 to TRBJ2-7; D perhaps matches TRBD2 (6 bases). The ends were cut back, 2 bases at V and 3 bases at J, with 14 bases in the middle. From germline, CDR1 is DFQATT and CDR2 SNEGSKA (reference sequence). The CDR3 consists of 14 residues. In DNA form, the CDR3 reads TGCAGTGCTAGATCGGGCCTAGCGCTCTACGAGCAGTACTTC. This sequence encodes CSARSGLALYEQYF.

The genes are TRBV28 and TRBJ2-3; 11 bases match TRBD2. The CDR3 loop spans 16 amino acids. With V trimmed by 1 base and J by 3 bases, 3 bases remained unmatched. From germline, CDR1 is MDHEN and CDR2 SYDVKM. The CDR3: CASSLLTSGITDTQYF. The DNA for the CDR3 is TGTGCCAGCAGTTTATTGACTAGCGGGATTACAGATACGCAGTATTTT.

The rearrangement uses TRBV9 and TRBJ2-1; D unresolved. Deletions cut 1 base from V and 6 bases from J, with 5 bases between. This CDR3 region has 12 residues. Germline CDR1 and CDR2: SGDLS and YYNGEE. CDR3 nucleotide sequence: TGTGCCAGCAGCGTAAGCATCAATGAGCAGTTCTTC. Residues: CASSVSINEQFF.

This chain joins TRBV27 and TRBJ2-4; 7 bases align to TRBD2. Germline V gives CDR1 MNHEY, CDR2 SMNVEV (reference sequence). Trimming cost V 5 bases and J 8 bases; bases outside gene matches: 15. This CDR3 region has 16 residues. The CDR3 DNA sequence: TGTGCCAGCAGTCCCCTCTGGCGGGAGATTGCCCACATTCAGTACTTC. This sequence encodes CASSPLWREIAHIQYF.

A few counts support this clonotype. V and J are TRBV20-1 and TRBJ2-2; 7 bases align to TRBD2. V dropped 6 bases and J dropped 7; count of bases not matched to a gene: 8. The germline CDR1 and CDR2 sequences are DFQATT and SNEGSKA (reference sequence). This CDR3 comprises 13 residues. The CDR3 DNA sequence: TGCAGTGCCTGGGGGGGGTATGGCGGGGAGCTGTTTTTT. Amino acid sequence: CSAWGGYGGELFF.

Worth noting for this clonotype: One base away lies a much larger clone, so this may be a sequencing read error. V is TRBV28 and J is TRBJ1-5, with unresolved D. CDR1 MDHEN and CDR2 SYDVKM come from the germline V gene. This CDR3 is 11 amino acids long. Trimming took off 5 bases at V and 11 bases at J, with 10 bases between the two ends. In nucleotides, the CDR3 is TGTGCCAGCAGTAAAACTAAAGCCCAGCATTTT. Translating gives CASSKTKAQHF.

V gene TRBV7-9 combines with J gene TRBJ2-7, with TRBD2 matching 9 bases. The V and J ends lost 5 bases and 0 bases, in that order; junction bases with no gene match: 8. This CDR3 has 16 amino acids. Germline lookup yields CDR1 SEHNR and CDR2 FQNEAQ (reference sequence). The CDR3: CASSQWGLARSYEQYF. DNA of the CDR3: TGTGCCAGCAGCCAGTGGGGACTAGCTCGCTCCTACGAGCAGTACTTC.

The genes are TRBV3-1 and TRBJ2-1; D not resolved. This CDR3 comprises 13 residues. The V gene lost 6 bases and the J gene lost 2 bases, with 8 bases spanning the gap. The germline CDR1 and CDR2 sequences are LGHDT and YNNKEL (reference sequence). CDR3 loop: CASRSRAYNEQFF. The CDR3 bases are TGTGCCAGCAGGTCTAGGGCCTACAATGAGCAGTTCTTC.

The sample holds many counts of this clonotype. The chain couples TRBV28 to TRBJ2-7, with no clear D. Trimming cost V 6 bases and J 2 bases, with 11 bases left between them. The CDR3 runs 13 residues. Looked up from germline, CDR1 is MDHEN and CDR2 is SYDVKM. The CDR3: CASSLSRTYEQYF. CDR3 nucleotides: TGTGCCAGCAGCTTAAGCCGTACCTACGAGCAGTACTTC.

This clonotype was found a few times. The V and J genes are TRBV10-2 and TRBJ2-5; 10 nucleotides agree with TRBD2. This CDR3 is 15 amino acids long. Germline CDR1 reads WSHSY; CDR2 reads SAAADI. Trimming at V came to 6 bases and at J to 4 bases, leaving 8 bases not matched to a gene. The CDR3 DNA follows: TGCGCCAGCAGAGGACTAGCGGAGGGGAGAGAGACCCAGTACTTC. Its protein is CASRGLAEGRETQYF.

Many counts were recorded for this clonotype. The chain combines TRBV6-1 with TRBJ1-2; unclear D gene. Germline CDR1 reads MNHNS; CDR2 reads SASEGT. The V and J ends lost 8 bases and 7 bases respectively, with 11 bases between them. The CDR3 loop spans 11 amino acids. The DNA for the CDR3 is TGTGCCAGCGCAGGACTCACTGGCTACACCTTC. This translates into CASAGLTGYTF.

This clonotype was observed many times. The chain combines TRBV28 with TRBJ2-6; TRBD1 is a possible D gene (5 bases). The germline V gene has CDR1 MDHEN and CDR2 SYDVKM. The V gene lost 4 bases and the J gene lost 2 bases, with 12 bases spanning the gap. The CDR3 loop spans 16 amino acids. The CDR3 region has the DNA TGTGCCAGCAGTTCCCCACAGGAGCCTGGGGCCAACGTCCTGACTTTC. Translated, it gives CASSSPQEPGANVLTF.

This clonotype was counted ten times or more. This chain uses TRBV27 with TRBJ1-2, with no clear D. Trimming stripped 5 bases from V and 2 bases from J, with 18 bases between. The CDR3 spans 16 residues. CDR1 and CDR2 (germline): MNHEY, SMNVEV (reference sequence). CDR3 sequence reads: CASSELNSALNYGYTF. CDR3 nucleotide sequence: TGTGCCAGCAGTGAACTGAACTCCGCATTAAACTATGGCTACACCTTC.

This clonotype occurred many times. The chain uses TRBV6-1 and TRBJ2-5; no definite D call. V was trimmed by 6 bases and J by 5 bases, leaving 10 bases between them. Germline lookup yields CDR1 MNHNS and CDR2 SASEGT. This CDR3 contains 12 residues. The CDR3 bases are TGTGCCAGCAGGGAAACCATTGAGACCCAGTACTTC. Protein sequence: CASRETIETQYF.

This clonotype was counted ten times or more. This sequence joins TRBV10-2 and TRBJ1-2; weak D call: TRBD1 (6 bases). CDR1 is WSHSY and CDR2 is SAAADI in the germline V gene. The CDR3 runs 14 residues. Trimming shortened V by 3 bases and J by 2 bases, and 10 bases separated the two germline ends. The CDR3 DNA follows: TGCGCCAGCAGTGATAGGACAGAGAACTATGGCTACACCTTC. Residues: CASSDRTENYGYTF.

The chain joins TRBV11-2 to TRBJ2-7, with no clear D. The CDR3 totals 12 residues. CDR1 is SGHAT, CDR2 FQNNGV, per germline. V gave up 11 bases and J gave up 6 bases, with 17 bases separating them. The CDR3 DNA reads as TGTGCCTCACGTGATGCCGGTCTCGAGCAGTACTTC. It translates to CASRDAGLEQYF.